This paragraph covers one T cell receptor beta chain sequence. Researchers took RNA transcripts and amplified TCR beta CDR3 regions from them. Second-round multiplex PCR came after first-round RT-PCR with HTBI primers. One entry per CDR3 protein, called by TCRdb with MiXCR from the multiplex PCR reads. This table holds some 350,000 distinct CDR3 sequences, about 18% found once. Hyperthyroidism was considered stable when no ophthalmopathy appeared within 18 months of follow-up. Excluded were patients with other autoimmune diseases, uncontrolled infections, pregnancy or lactation. Diagnosis used clinical symptoms, serum thyroxine, TRAb, thyroid ultrasound and orbital computed tomography. Germline trimming cut 3 bases from V and 4 bases from J; bases unmatched to any gene: 6. Germline V gives CDR1 DFQATT, CDR2 SNEGSKA (reference sequence). The CDR3 runs to 15 residues. The data belong to a study of Graves' ophthalmopathy and Graves' hyperthyroidism.

The specimen sequenced was peripheral blood. The receptor was derived from an adult woman with stable Graves' hyperthyroidism. The chain uses TRBV20-1 and TRBJ1-5, with 10 bases aligning to TRBD1. The CDR3 loop is CSARFGTGANQPQHF. The CDR3 DNA sequence: TGCAGTGCTAGGTTTGGGACAGGGGCTAATCAGCCCCAGCATTTT.